The clone carrying this TCR beta chain was seen only once. This entry is derived from a study of resident and recirculating memory T cells in vitiligo. Only in-frame clones appear in the TCRdb table, and some are missing; sequencing was by immunoSEQ multiplex PCR. Among 60,000 to 80,000 clones, just over 90% were seen once, and the ten largest hold roughly 5%. CDR1 is MGHRA and CDR2 is YSYEKL in the germline V gene. The CDR3 consists of 21 residues. V lost 4 bases, J lost 7 bases, and 23 bases stayed unmatched. The chain uses TRBV4-1 and TRBJ2-1; 12 bases line up with TRBD1. The clonotype originates from a male donor with vitiligo. What was sequenced was blood. CDR3 sequence: CASSRGSLGQGAITGINEQFF. CDR3 in DNA: TGCGCCAGCAGCCGAGGATCGCTGGGACAGGGGGCTATAACGGGGATAAATGAGCAGTTCTTC.